Shown below are 12 T cell receptor beta chains from a single sample sequenced in a study of control samples from healthy donors and cancer patients. Produced via immunoSEQ multiplex PCR; TCRdb's table is partial and in-frame only. The sample carries about 150,000 clones, over 90% recorded once. The sample consisted of blood. These receptors came from a man in his fifties in good health.

V usage is TRBV19 and J usage is TRBJ2-2; the D gene is possibly TRBD2 (5 bases). Trimming left V 5 bases short and J 9 bases short, with 16 bases between. This CDR3 region has 14 residues. Germline assignment: CDR1 LNHDA and CDR2 SQIVND (reference sequence). CDR3 residues: CASSEGPALRELFF. As DNA, the CDR3 is TGTGCCAGTAGTGAGGGCCCAGCCCTCCGGGAGCTGTTTTTT.

The rearrangement links TRBV11-2 to TRBJ2-5, with 8 bases identical to TRBD1. Germline CDR1 reads SGHAT; CDR2 reads FQNNGV. V lost 5 bases, J lost 2 bases, and 4 bases stayed unmatched. This CDR3 region has 14 residues. The CDR3 DNA follows: TGTGCCAGCAGCCGGACAGGGTATCAAGAGACCCAGTACTTC. Its protein is CASSRTGYQETQYF.

J is TRBJ1-5 and V is TRBV3-1 (or the pseudogene TRBV3-2); 10 nucleotides agree with TRBD1. This CDR3 has 16 residues. Germline CDR1 reads LGHDT; CDR2 reads YNNKEL (reference sequence). V was pared by 5 bases and J by 3 bases, with 7 bases of the junction left unmatched. The CDR3 reads CASSSSGTGVNQPQHF. CDR3 DNA: TGTGCCAGCAGCTCTTCCGGGACAGGGGTCAATCAGCCCCAGCATTTT.

The chain links TRBV11-3 to TRBJ2-2; D is ambiguous. Trimming stripped 0 bases from V and 4 bases from J, with 6 bases between. CDR3 length equals 14 residues. Germline CDR1 and CDR2: SGHNT and YENEEA. DNA of the CDR3: TGTGCCAGCAGCTTAGAATGGGGCACCGGGGAGCTGTTTTTT. Translating gives CASSLEWGTGELFF.

The CDR3 nucleotides are TGTGCCAGCAGTTACTCAGGGGCATCCTACGAGCAGTACTTC. As protein: CASSYSGASYEQYF. V gene TRBV6-5 combines with J gene TRBJ2-7, with D possibly matching TRBD1 (5 bases). V was clipped by 0 bases and J by 1 base, with 7 bases between them. This CDR3 is built from 14 residues. The germline gives CDR1 MNHEY, CDR2 SVGAGI.

This clone has only one observation. The V call is TRBV4-1, the J call TRBJ1-1; TRBD1 might be the D (5 bases). CDR1 MGHRA and CDR2 YSYEKL come from the germline V gene. The CDR3 spans 16 residues. Trimming removed 3 bases at V and 0 bases at J, with 14 bases between. The CDR3 is CASSQGEWHMNTEAFF. The CDR3 DNA sequence: TGCGCCAGCAGCCAGGGGGAATGGCACATGAACACTGAAGCTTTCTTT.

The table lists this clone with a count of one. This chain connects TRBV3-1 (or the pseudogene TRBV3-2) to TRBJ2-3, with 7 bases aligning to TRBD2. With V trimmed by 4 bases and J by 9 bases, 4 bases remained unmatched. The CDR3 totals 12 residues. In germline, CDR1 is LGHDT, CDR2 YNNKEL (reference sequence). CDR3 residues: CASSPGEGTQYF. In DNA, the CDR3 is TGTGCCAGCAGCCCCGGGGAGGGGACGCAGTATTTT.

This chain connects TRBV2 to TRBJ2-2; 8 bases align to TRBD1. This CDR3 is 14 amino acids long. Germline V lookup: CDR1 SNHLY, CDR2 FYNNEI. V shed 4 bases, J shed 7 bases, and the junction held 5 bases outside the gene matches. The CDR3 protein is CASSVQGAVGELFF. The DNA of the CDR3 is TGTGCCAGCAGTGTCCAGGGGGCCGTCGGGGAGCTGTTTTTT.

This sequence joins TRBV7-9 and TRBJ2-2; D remains unclear. Trimming removed 3 bases from V and 4 bases from J, with 18 bases in between. Germline loops: CDR1 SEHNR, CDR2 FQNEAQ (reference sequence). There are 17 residues in the CDR3. CDR3 sequence reads: CASSFPLGRSATGELFF. CDR3 in DNA: TGTGCCAGCAGCTTCCCCCTCGGGCGGTCGGCCACCGGGGAGCTGTTTTTT.

This chain connects TRBV4-2 to TRBJ2-7; TRBD2 agrees at 11 bases. The CDR3 has 17 amino acids. CDR1 LGHNA and CDR2 YNFKEQ come from the germline V gene. V was clipped by 1 base and J by 3 bases; unmatched bases: 8. The CDR3 reads CASSQATPGTSGYEQYF. The CDR3 DNA reads TGTGCCAGCAGCCAAGCCACCCCCGGGACTAGCGGCTACGAGCAGTACTTC.

The chain carries TRBV5-4 and TRBJ2-7; 8 bases are shared with TRBD2. Trimming took 0 bases from V and 1 from J; bases not matched to a gene: 0. In germline, CDR1 is SGHNT, CDR2 YYREEE (reference sequence). The CDR3 totals 14 residues. This CDR3 reads CASSLASGSYEQYF. CDR3 nucleotides: TGTGCCAGCAGCTTGGCTAGCGGGTCCTACGAGCAGTACTTC.

On this clone itself: At one end the junction does not follow the germline gene, possibly because of a read error. This sequence joins TRBV28 and TRBJ1-2; no reliable D call. CDR3 size: 14 residues. Germline CDR1 is MDHEN and CDR2 is SYDVKM. CDR3 amino acids: CASSFGGRSYVYTF. DNA for the CDR3: TGTGCCAGCAGTTTTGGTGGACGGTCATATGTCTACACCTTC.